Listed below are T cell receptor beta chains from one sample, sequenced in a study of blood T cell repertoires in COVID-19. The table came from immunoSEQ multiplex PCR; TCRdb's copy has only in-frame clones and leaves some out. The sample has about 190,000 clones, 84% seen once. The sequenced sample consisted of peripheral blood. The receptors here all came from a human donor in a cohort sampled during active COVID-19. The CDR3 runs from the conserved cysteine through the conserved F or W. The D gene is left open where the match is weak. Some rows have no size entry. The others give once, few or many, or a class for an expanded clone.

j_gene	d_gene	abundance	v_gene	CDR3nt	CDR3aa
TRBJ2-1	NA	few	TRBV7-8	TGTGCCAGCAGCTTTGGTAGCTCCTACAATGAGCAGTTCTTC	CASSFGSSYNEQFF
TRBJ1-1	TRBD1	NA	TRBV2	TGTGCCAGCAGCTTCGACAGGGGGAACACTGAAGCTTTCTTT	CASSFDRGNTEAFF
TRBJ1-6	NA	NA	TRBV7-9	TGTGCCAGCAGCTTAGGGGGGGATTTGGGTTCACCCCTCCACTTT	CASSLGGDLGSPLHF
TRBJ2-1	TRBD2	few	TRBV24-1	TGTGCCACCAGTGATCCAAACCCCACAGCGGGAGGGTACAATGAGCAGTTCTTC	CATSDPNPTAGGYNEQFF
TRBJ2-2	NA	NA	TRBV3-1/TRBV3-2	TGTGCCAGCAGCCAAGTTTCCGTCACCGGGGAGCTGTTTTTT	CASSQVSVTGELFF
TRBJ2-7	NA	NA	TRBV6-5	TGTGCCAGCAGATTGGAGGCAGATACGTACGAGCAGTACTTC	CASRLEADTYEQYF
TRBJ1-5	NA	NA	TRBV28	TGTGCCAGCAGTTCAGTAACAGGCGACAATCAGCCCCAGCATTTT	CASSSVTGDNQPQHF
TRBJ2-7	NA	NA	TRBV20-1	TGCAGTGCGCTGGCCAGTGGGCAGTACTTC	CSALASGQYF
TRBJ1-1	NA	few	TRBV2	TGTGCCAGCAGTGAATCGCAGACTGAAGCTTTCTTT	CASSESQTEAFF
TRBJ2-6	TRBD1	NA	TRBV19	TGTGCCAGTAGTATACAGGGGGCAGCTGGGGCCAACGTCCTGACTTTC	CASSIQGAAGANVLTF
TRBJ1-3	NA	few	TRBV7-6	TGTGCCAGCAGCGACCGACAGGTCAACTCTGGAAACACCATATATTTT	CASSDRQVNSGNTIYF
TRBJ1-1	NA	once	TRBV5-1	TGCGCCAGCAGCTTGGGAGGGGGAAATCGTCCTGAAGCTTTCTTT	CASSLGGGNRPEAFF
TRBJ1-2	NA	NA	TRBV19	TGTGCCAGTAGTATGGGTCCCAGGGCCGGCTACACCTTC	CASSMGPRAGYTF
TRBJ2-2	TRBD2	NA	TRBV28	TGTGCCAGCAGTTTTGCGGGAGTGGTCGGGGAGCTGTTTTTT	CASSFAGVVGELFF
TRBJ1-5	NA	NA	TRBV30	TGTGCCTGGAGTGTGGGCGCTCTACTTCGGGGGGTGAATCAGCCCCAGCATTTT	CAWSVGALLRGVNQPQHF
TRBJ2-1	NA	NA	TRBV20-1	TGCGGCACCTTGGCCTACAATGAGCAGTTCTTC	CGTLAYNEQFF
TRBJ2-7	NA	once	TRBV3-1/TRBV3-2	TGTGCCAGCAGCTCTCTCCTGGACTTTGAGCAGTACTTC	CASSSLLDFEQYF
TRBJ2-2	TRBD1	NA	TRBV28	TGTGCCAGCAGTCCGGGACAGGGGGCCGTCGGGGAGCTGTTTTTT	CASSPGQGAVGELFF
TRBJ1-1	NA	NA	TRBV7-2	TGTGCCAGCAGCTTAGATTTTACGGGGTTCTCTGAAGCTTTCTTT	CASSLDFTGFSEAFF
TRBJ1-6	NA	NA	TRBV20-1	TGCAGTGCTAGTATGGCACCTGATTCACCCCTCCACTTT	CSASMAPDSPLHF
TRBJ1-2	TRBD1	NA	TRBV30	TGTGCCTGGAGTGTACAGGGGATCTATGGCTACACCTTC	CAWSVQGIYGYTF
TRBJ2-7	TRBD2	NA	TRBV11-2	TGTGCCAGCAGCTGGACTAGCGGGACCGACTACGAGCAGTACTTC	CASSWTSGTDYEQYF
TRBJ1-2	NA	NA	TRBV11-2	TGTGCCAGCAGCTTGGACAGCTACTATGGCTACACCTTC	CASSLDSYYGYTF
TRBJ2-1	NA	NA	TRBV19	TGTGCCAGTAGTTCACAGGGTCCTACCTACAATGAGCAGTTCTTC	CASSSQGPTYNEQFF
TRBJ2-6	NA	NA	TRBV6-2/TRBV6-3	TGTGCCAGCAGCCCCGACAGCTTAAGCTCTGGGGCCAACGTCCTGACTTTC	CASSPDSLSSGANVLTF
TRBJ1-2	NA	NA	TRBV6-1	TGTGCCAGCAGTGCCTCTGAGTGGGCCCCCAACTATGGCTACACCTTC	CASSASEWAPNYGYTF
TRBJ2-5	NA	once	TRBV7-9	TGTGCCAGCAGCCCCGCCGAGGTGCTCCAAGAGACCCAGTACTTC	CASSPAEVLQETQYF
TRBJ1-6	NA	NA	TRBV27	TGTGCCAGCAGCTCTTCGGGATCACCCCTCCACTTT	CASSSSGSPLHF
TRBJ1-3	NA	NA	TRBV7-2	TGTGCCAGCAGACTAGAACGGATCTCTGGAAACACCATATATTTT	CASRLERISGNTIYF
TRBJ1-6	NA	NA	TRBV7-2	TGTGCCAGCAGCTTAATGGGGGCGACAGCTAATTCACCCCTCCACTTT	CASSLMGATANSPLHF
TRBJ1-4	NA	NA	TRBV30	TGTGCCTGGAGTGTAGCAAGGACAGTCAATGAAAAACTGTTTTTT	CAWSVARTVNEKLFF
TRBJ2-7	TRBD2	NA	TRBV28	TGTGCCAGCAGTTTATTACTAGCGGAAGCCTACGAGCAGTACTTC	CASSLLLAEAYEQYF
TRBJ2-1	NA	once	TRBV5-4	TGTGCCAGCAGCCCGCGTGGGGCCGATGAGCAGTTCTTC	CASSPRGADEQFF
TRBJ2-1	NA	NA	TRBV27	TGTGCCCCCCAAGGGGAGAAATACCAGGGGAATGAGCAGTTCTTC	CAPQGEKYQGNEQFF
TRBJ1-5	NA	NA	TRBV2	TGTGCCACCGCAGGGAATCGGAATCAGCCCCAGCATTTT	CATAGNRNQPQHF